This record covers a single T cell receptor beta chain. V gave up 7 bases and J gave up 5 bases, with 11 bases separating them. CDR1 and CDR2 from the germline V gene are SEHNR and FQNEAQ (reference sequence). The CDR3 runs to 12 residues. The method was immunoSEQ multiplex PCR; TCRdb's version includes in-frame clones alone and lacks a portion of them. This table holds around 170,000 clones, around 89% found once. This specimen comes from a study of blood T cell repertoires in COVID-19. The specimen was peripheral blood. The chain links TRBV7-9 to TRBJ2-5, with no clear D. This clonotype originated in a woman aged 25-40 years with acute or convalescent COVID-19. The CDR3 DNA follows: TGTGCCAGCATATCGGAGATGGAGACCCAGTACTTC. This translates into CASISEMETQYF.